Listed here are 10 T cell receptor beta chains from one sample, sequenced in a study of cytomegalovirus exposure and HLA in healthy donors. Amplification used 60 Vbeta primers and 13 Jbeta primers. The repertoire was sequenced with immunoSEQ multiplex PCR; TCRdb's copy has only in-frame clones and lacks some. The sample consists of 150,000 to 160,000 clones, 70% to 85% of them appearing once. The sample was PBMCs. These TCRs come from a man younger than 40 in good health and CMV-seronegative.

The count of this clone is one. The gene calls are TRBV5-1 and TRBJ1-1; 7 bases align to TRBD1. V lost 1 base and J lost 4; bases outside the gene matches: 4. There are 14 residues in the CDR3. Germline V lookup: CDR1 SGHRS, CDR2 YFSETQ. Here the CDR3 reads CASSLFGTVTEAFF. The CDR3 DNA reads TGCGCCAGCAGCTTGTTCGGGACAGTCACTGAAGCTTTCTTT.

The table lists this clone with a few counts. This chain connects TRBV29-1 to TRBJ2-2, with D possibly being TRBD1 (5 bases). The CDR3 is 15 residues long. The V gene's germline CDR1 is SQVTM and CDR2 ANQGSEA. Trimming took 2 bases from V and 6 from J, leaving 16 bases between them. This CDR3 is CSVEPRVSGPGELFF. DNA for the CDR3: TGCAGCGTTGAACCCAGGGTAAGTGGTCCCGGGGAGCTGTTTTTT.

This clone was counted a single time. The chain joins TRBV21-1 to TRBJ2-6; the table's D gene call, TRBD2, was not cross checked with the DNA. TRBV21-1 is an annotated pseudogene. The CDR3 length is 18 residues. CDR3 sequence reads: CASSKDRVGFSGANVLTF. For the CDR3, the DNA is TGTGCCAGCAGCAAAGATCGGGTTGGGTTCTCTGGGGCCAACGTCCTGACTTTC.

The chain is built from TRBV28 and TRBJ2-1, with TRBD1 as a possible D gene (6 bases). Germline V gene lookup returns CDR1 MDHEN and CDR2 SYDVKM. The CDR3 spans 13 residues. V was shortened by 6 bases and J by 13 bases, with 19 bases between the two germline ends. In DNA, the CDR3 is TGTGCCAGCAGCACAGAGGTGGGGGCCCTACAGTTCTTC. This sequence encodes CASSTEVGALQFF.

The chain combines TRBV2 with TRBJ2-7; 8 bases align to TRBD1. The length of the CDR3 is 12 residues. Losses at the gene ends were 5 bases for V and 12 bases for J; bases not matched to a gene: 9. Germline V gives CDR1 SNHLY, CDR2 FYNNEI. Here the CDR3 reads CASSLGQDGWYF. CDR3 DNA sequence: TGTGCCAGCAGTTTGGGACAGGATGGCTGGTACTTC.

The chain links TRBV25-1 to TRBJ2-1, with D possibly matching TRBD1 (5 bases). With 10 bases removed from V and 4 bases from J, the gap between germline ends came to 17 bases. Germline V gene data show CDR1 as MGHDK and CDR2 as SYGVNS. CDR3 length: 14 residues. This CDR3 is CATEWSDTYNEQFF. Here the CDR3 DNA reads TGTGCCACCGAGTGGTCGGACACTTACAATGAGCAGTTCTTC.

In this sample, this clone turned up once. One end of the junction is discordant with germline, which a read error may explain. The V call is TRBV2, the J call TRBJ1-5, with D unclear. The germline CDR1 and CDR2 sequences are SNHLY and FYNNEI. This CDR3 spans 12 amino acids. CDR3 DNA: TGTGCCAGCAGCGGGAGCAATCAGCCCCAGAATTTT. Translated, it gives CASSGSNQPQNF.

The gene calls are TRBV5-1 and TRBJ2-1; 14 bases agree with TRBD2. V was clipped by 4 bases and J by 5 bases; unmatched bases: 11. The CDR3 spans 18 residues. In germline, CDR1 is SGHRS, CDR2 YFSETQ. The CDR3: CASSLGTSGGKINNEQFF. CDR3 coding DNA: TGCGCCAGCAGCCTAGGGACTAGCGGGGGTAAAATAAACAATGAGCAGTTCTTC.

The J gene is TRBJ2-2, the V gene TRBV7-9; 7 nucleotides line up with TRBD1. V gave up 4 bases and J gave up 4 bases; unmatched junction bases: 6. Looked up from germline, CDR1 is SEHNR and CDR2 is FQNEAQ (reference sequence). The CDR3 covers 15 residues. Here the CDR3 DNA reads TGTGCCAGCAGCTCCAAGACAGGGCGCACCGGGGAGCTGTTTTTT. This encodes CASSSKTGRTGELFF.

The chain combines TRBV15 with TRBJ2-3, with 14 bases aligning to TRBD2. There are 18 residues in the CDR3. V dropped 4 bases and J dropped 2; count of bases not matched to a gene: 8. Germline V gene sequence: CDR1 LNHNV, CDR2 YYDKDF (reference sequence). CDR3: CATSKTRTSGGNTDTQYF. In DNA form, the CDR3 reads TGTGCCACCAGCAAAACCCGGACTAGCGGGGGGAACACAGATACGCAGTATTTT.